Presented here are 16 T cell receptor beta chains from one specimen sequenced in a study of blood T cell repertoires in COVID-19. Method: immunoSEQ multiplex PCR; TCRdb's copy keeps in-frame clones and lacks some. The sample has about 260,000 clones, 80% to 90% seen once; the top ten hold over 3%. The sequenced sample consisted of PBMCs or T cells enriched from blood (not recorded which). The receptors stem from a woman in her thirties or forties who had been exposed to COVID-19.

V and J are TRBV24-1 and TRBJ2-1; D may be TRBD2 (5 bases). The CDR3 has 16 amino acids. CDR1 KGHDR and CDR2 SFDVKD come from the germline V gene. V was trimmed by 2 bases and J by 0 bases, leaving 10 bases between them. The CDR3 is CATSDYSDTSYNEQFF. The CDR3 coding sequence is TGTGCCACCAGTGATTATAGCGATACCTCCTACAATGAGCAGTTCTTC.

This chain connects TRBV7-9 to TRBJ2-1, with 10 nucleotides matching TRBD2. The CDR3 is made up of 15 amino acids. V lost 5 bases to trimming and J lost 4 bases; unmatched junction nucleotides: 5. The germline V gene has CDR1 SEHNR and CDR2 FQNEAQ (reference sequence). The DNA of the CDR3 is TGTGCCAGCAGCCTTAGCGGGGGGCTGTACAATGAGCAGTTCTTC. Amino acids: CASSLSGGLYNEQFF.

The chain recombines TRBV6-2 or TRBV6-3 with TRBJ2-7, with 9 nucleotides matching TRBD1. Germline trimming cut 5 bases from V and 3 bases from J; bases unmatched to any gene: 5. The germline V gene has CDR1 MNHEY and CDR2 SVGEGT. The CDR3 loop spans 14 amino acids. In DNA, the CDR3 is TGTGCCAGCAGTCGGGACAGGGTGGGCTACGAGCAGTACGTC. It encodes CASSRDRVGYEQYV.

The CDR3 here is CATMGPGSSYNSPLHF. The CDR3 bases are TGTGCCACGATGGGCCCAGGCAGCTCCTATAATTCACCCCTCCACTTT. J is TRBJ1-6 and V is TRBV19, with D unresolved. Trimming pared 10 bases from V and 0 bases from J, leaving 16 bases between. In germline, CDR1 is LNHDA, CDR2 SQIVND (reference sequence). CDR3 length: 16 residues.

The V and J genes are TRBV19 and TRBJ1-5; tentative D call: TRBD1 (5 bases). The germline V gene encodes CDR1 LNHDA and CDR2 SQIVND (reference sequence). The CDR3 covers 17 residues. The V and J ends lost 3 bases and 5 bases respectively, with 20 bases between them. CDR3: CASSMLGRQSSDQPQHF. The DNA of the CDR3 is TGTGCCAGTAGTATGCTGGGCCGACAGTCTTCGGATCAGCCCCAGCATTTT.

The chain recombines TRBV10-3 with TRBJ1-1; TRBD1 aligns across 7 bases. The germline gives CDR1 ENHRY, CDR2 SYGVKD. This CDR3 is 17 amino acids long. Germline trimming cut 0 bases from V and 5 bases from J; bases unmatched to any gene: 12. The CDR3 DNA is TGTGCCATCAGTGAGTCGACCAGGGGGAAATCCTGGACTGAAGCTTTCTTT. It specifies CAISESTRGKSWTEAFF.

The genes are TRBV5-1 and TRBJ2-3; 8 nucleotides match TRBD1. With V trimmed by 3 bases and J by 4 bases, 7 bases remained unmatched. In germline, CDR1 is SGHRS, CDR2 YFSETQ. The CDR3 covers 15 residues. CDR3 sequence reads: CASSSGTGGSDTQYF. The CDR3 DNA reads TGCGCCAGCAGCTCCGGGACAGGAGGCTCAGATACGCAGTATTTT.

The rearrangement uses TRBV28 and TRBJ1-6, with no clear D. Between the trimmed V and J ends, which lost 5 bases and 13 bases, there was a span of 12 bases. CDR1 is MDHEN, CDR2 SYDVKM, per germline. This CDR3 comprises 12 residues. CDR3 residues: CASSRNQSPLHF. Written as DNA, the CDR3 is TGTGCCAGCAGTCGTAATCAGTCGCCCCTCCACTTT.

The chain joins TRBV28 to TRBJ1-1, with TRBD1 as a possible D gene (6 bases). This CDR3 spans 15 amino acids. Per germline, CDR1 MDHEN and CDR2 SYDVKM. Trimming removed 2 bases from V and 5 bases from J, with 15 bases in between. The CDR3 DNA reads as TGTGCCAGCAGTTTAACGGGGGGGCTAGCGACTGAAGCTTTCTTT. This gives the protein CASSLTGGLATEAFF.

This clone has just a few counts. The gene calls are TRBV5-5 and TRBJ1-1; perhaps TRBD1 as D (6 bases). This CDR3 has 14 residues. Germline V gives CDR1 SGHKS, CDR2 YYEKEE (reference sequence). Trimming left V 3 bases short and J 4 bases short, with 13 bases between. This CDR3 reads CASSSQGSSTEAFF. The CDR3 DNA sequence: TGTGCCAGCAGCTCCCAGGGGTCGAGCACTGAAGCTTTCTTT.

This clone has only a few counts. The chain employs TRBV19 and TRBJ2-5, with unresolved D. The ends were cut back, 4 bases at V and 2 bases at J, with 14 bases in the middle. From germline, CDR1 is LNHDA and CDR2 SQIVND (reference sequence). This CDR3 has 15 residues. CDR3 sequence reads: CASSTVDGAQETQYF. In DNA form, the CDR3 reads TGTGCCAGTAGTACCGTTGACGGAGCGCAAGAGACCCAGTACTTC. Together with reference TRBV19 and TRBJ2-5, the CDR3 gives the full variable domain: DGGITQSPKYLFRKEGQNVTLSCEQNLNHDAMYWYRQDPGQGLRLIYYSQIVNDFQKGDIAEGYSVSREKKESFPLTVTSAQKNPTAFYLCASSTVDGAQETQYFGPGTRLLVL.

The chain combines TRBV7-3 with TRBJ2-2; maybe TRBD2 (5 bases). V lost 5 bases and J lost 7, with 11 bases in between. This CDR3 is 13 amino acids long. Germline CDR1 is SGHTA and CDR2 is FQGTGA. CDR3 region: CASSRGSVGELFF. Written as DNA, the CDR3 is TGTGCCAGCAGCCGCGGGTCGGTCGGGGAGCTGTTTTTT.

This clone was seen just once. The V and J genes are TRBV4-1 and TRBJ2-1; 9 bases are a match to TRBD2. With V trimmed by 1 base and J by 8 bases, 18 bases remained unmatched. The CDR3 totals 19 residues. CDR1 and CDR2 from the germline V gene are MGHRA and YSYEKL. The CDR3 coding sequence is TGCGCCAGCAGCCAAGGAAAGGTACTAGCGGGTTCCGCCAACGATGAGCAGTTCTTC. Protein sequence: CASSQGKVLAGSANDEQFF.

In DNA, the CDR3 is TGTGCCTGGAGTCCCACCACAGGGTTCACTGAAGCTTTCTTT. Protein product: CAWSPTTGFTEAFF. This sequence joins TRBV30 and TRBJ1-1, with a tentative D call TRBD1 (6 bases). The germline V gene encodes CDR1 GTSNPN and CDR2 SVGIG (reference sequence). CDR3 length equals 14 residues. V lost 2 bases to trimming and J lost 4 bases, with 14 bases between them. The full variable domain, rest sourced from reference TRBV30 and TRBJ1-1, is SQTIHQWPATLVQPVGSPLSLECTVEGTSNPNLYWYRQAAGRGLQLLFYSVGIGQISSEVPQNLSASRPQDRQFILSSKKLLLSDSGFYLCAWSPTTGFTEAFFGQGTRLTVV.

This chain connects TRBV27 to TRBJ1-4; 7 bases map to TRBD1. The CDR3 has 15 amino acids. Looked up from germline, CDR1 is MNHEY and CDR2 is SMNVEV (reference sequence). J lost 5 bases, V lost 5 bases, and 8 bases had no gene match. CDR3 bases: TGTGCCAGCAGTCCGGACAGGATAGTGAATGAAAAACTGTTTTTT. The encoded protein is CASSPDRIVNEKLFF. Supplemented by reference TRBV27 and TRBJ1-4, the full variable domain reads EAQVTQNPRYLITVTGKKLTVTCSQNMNHEYMSWYRQDPGLGLRQIYYSMNVEVTDKGDVPEGYKVSRKEKRNFPLILESPSPNQTSLYFCASSPDRIVNEKLFFGSGTQLSVL.

The chain recombines TRBV19 with TRBJ2-2; TRBD2 matches at 16 bases. Trimming cost V 8 bases and J 4 bases; bases outside gene matches: 19. The germline V gene encodes CDR1 LNHDA and CDR2 SQIVND (reference sequence). The CDR3 totals 21 residues. The CDR3, as DNA: TGTGCCAGTCAGAGGACAGGTTTTGGGACTAGCGGGAGGGGAAGCACCGGGGAGCTGTTTTTT. This sequence encodes CASQRTGFGTSGRGSTGELFF.